These 17 T cell receptor beta chains came from one sample sequenced in a study of blood T cell repertoires in COVID-19. Using immunoSEQ multiplex PCR, the repertoire was profiled, and TCRdb retains in-frame clones only, with some absent. The sample consists of 120,000 to 150,000 clones, approximately 86% of them appearing once. The sample consisted of PBMCs or T cells enriched from blood (not recorded which). All receptors derive from a middle-aged woman who had been exposed to COVID-19.

This clone was recorded a few times. The CDR3 DNA is TGTGCCAGCAGCGAATTACAGGAACGGCCCCAGCATTTT. Amino acids: CASSELQERPQHF. The chain carries TRBV27 and TRBJ1-5, with D tentatively TRBD1 (5 bases). Trimming removed 6 bases at V and 9 bases at J, with 15 bases between. This CDR3 region has 13 residues. CDR1 is MNHEY, CDR2 SMNVEV, per germline (reference sequence).

The V gene is TRBV6-2 or TRBV6-3, the J gene TRBJ1-2; 7 bases align to TRBD1. The CDR3 runs to 15 residues. The J segment lost 6 bases and the V segment lost 6 bases, leaving 13 bases of the junction unmatched. The germline CDR1 and CDR2 sequences are MNHEY and SVGEGT. The DNA for the CDR3 is TGTGCCAGCAGCATCCCGGGACAGAGACTTAATGGCTACACCTTC. Protein: CASSIPGQRLNGYTF.

The rearrangement links TRBV19 to TRBJ1-3; D remains unclear. CDR1 and CDR2 (germline): LNHDA, SQIVND (reference sequence). V was pared by 7 bases and J by 2 bases, with 18 bases between. This CDR3 has 16 residues. CDR3 residues: CASTRSGHKAGNTIYF. CDR3 DNA: TGTGCCAGTACAAGATCGGGTCATAAAGCTGGAAACACCATATATTTT.

This clone has a single count. V usage is TRBV5-1 and J usage is TRBJ1-1, with D unresolved. V was cut by 0 bases and J by 8 bases, with 14 bases left in between. CDR1 is SGHRS and CDR2 is YFSETQ in the germline V gene. The CDR3 runs 14 residues. CDR3 protein: CASSLAGSSQEAFF. As DNA, the CDR3 is TGCGCCAGCAGCTTGGCCGGGAGCAGCCAGGAAGCTTTCTTT. Complete variable domain (other parts from reference TRBV5-1 and TRBJ1-1): KAGVTQTPRYLIKTRGQQVTLSCSPISGHRSVSWYQQTPGQGLQFLFEYFSETQRNKGNFPGRFSGRQFSNSRSEMNVSTLELGDSALYLCASSLAGSSQEAFFGQGTRLTVV.

In its sample, this clone was seen a few times. This sequence joins TRBV5-1 and TRBJ1-1; 8 nucleotides agree with TRBD1. This CDR3 spans 16 amino acids. Germline lookup yields CDR1 SGHRS and CDR2 YFSETQ. Unmatched junction bases numbered 9, after V lost 0 bases and J lost 5 bases. DNA of the CDR3: TGCGCCAGCAGCTTGGTGGGGCAGGGGGCGTGGACTGAAGCTTTCTTT. Protein sequence: CASSLVGQGAWTEAFF.

This rearrangement joins TRBV7-8 to TRBJ2-7; D possibly corresponds to TRBD1 (6 bases). The V end was cut by 1 base, the J end by 2 bases, with 9 bases between. Per the germline V gene, CDR1 is SGHVS and CDR2 is FQNEAQ. The CDR3 is 14 amino acids. CDR3 in amino acids: CASSLEAGAYEQYF. CDR3 sequence (DNA): TGTGCCAGCAGCTTAGAGGCAGGGGCCTACGAGCAGTACTTC.

V is TRBV5-6 and J is TRBJ1-3, with D maybe TRBD1 (5 bases). Germline assignment: CDR1 SGHDT and CDR2 YYEEEE. The V end was cut by 5 bases, the J end by 6 bases, with 21 bases between. CDR3 length: 16 residues. The DNA of the CDR3 is TGTGCCAGCAGTTTCAAGCGAACAGGCCTCGCAAACACCATATATTTT. Encoded protein: CASSFKRTGLANTIYF.

The chain employs TRBV5-4 and TRBJ2-1; 7 bases agree with TRBD1. Unmatched junction bases numbered 9, after V lost 0 bases and J lost 12 bases. The CDR3 sequence is 14 residues long. Germline CDR1 SGHNT, CDR2 YYREEE (reference sequence). The CDR3 DNA reads TGTGCCAGCAGCTTGGCACAGGGGTGGTTAGGGCAGTTCTTC. Translation: CASSLAQGWLGQFF.

The chain combines TRBV19 with TRBJ2-7, with TRBD1 identical over 9 bases. This CDR3 is built from 14 residues. The V gene's germline CDR1 is LNHDA and CDR2 SQIVND (reference sequence). V was clipped by 6 bases and J by 3 bases; unmatched bases: 6. The CDR3 is CASSETGGSYEQYF. CDR3 DNA: TGTGCCAGTAGCGAGACAGGGGGTAGCTACGAGCAGTACTTC.

This clone has only a few counts. The CDR3 bases are TGCGCCAGCAGCCAAGGTTGGAACGATGGCAGGGGGGTCGAGAAGACCCAGTACTTC. Protein: CASSQGWNDGRGVEKTQYF. The chain carries TRBV4-3 and TRBJ2-5; maybe TRBD1 (7 bases). Germline V gene lookup returns CDR1 LGHNA and CDR2 YSLEER. The CDR3 is made up of 19 amino acids. V was trimmed by 1 base and J by 6 bases, leaving 27 bases between them.

The chain recombines TRBV6-2 or TRBV6-3 with TRBJ2-7, with TRBD2 matching 8 bases. V lost 3 bases and J lost 3; bases outside the gene matches: 22. The CDR3 length is 20 residues. CDR1 is MNHEY and CDR2 is SVGEGT in the germline V gene. The CDR3 loop is CASSYHPKDAGGHRDYEQYF. CDR3 coding DNA: TGTGCCAGCAGTTATCACCCTAAGGACGCGGGAGGACACCGGGACTACGAGCAGTACTTC.

The chain couples TRBV28 to TRBJ2-3; 11 positions match TRBD2. Trimming at V came to 5 bases and at J to 5 bases, leaving 6 bases not matched to a gene. This CDR3 has 15 residues. CDR1 and CDR2 from the germline V gene are MDHEN and SYDVKM. CDR3 nucleotide sequence: TGTGCCAGCAGTCCTACTAGCGGGAGAGGAGATACGCAGTATTTT. Translating gives CASSPTSGRGDTQYF.

The chain has TRBV5-4 and TRBJ1-6, with a weak D call TRBD1 (5 bases). The germline gives CDR1 SGHNT, CDR2 YYREEE (reference sequence). Trimming shortened V by 1 base and J by 7 bases, and 12 bases separated the two germline ends. This CDR3 spans 15 amino acids. This CDR3 is CASSLPDSNNSPLHF. CDR3 DNA sequence: TGTGCCAGCAGCTTGCCCGACAGTAACAATTCACCCCTCCACTTT.

The chain combines TRBV21-1 with TRBJ2-7; the table names TRBD1, a call not compared with the DNA. TRBV21-1 has pseudogene status. This CDR3 has 15 amino acids. CDR3 loop: CASSVRTGPSYEQYF. CDR3 coding DNA: TGTGCCAGCAGCGTCAGGACAGGGCCGAGCTACGAGCAGTACTTC.

This clone was seen more than once but under ten times. The rearrangement uses TRBV11-3 and TRBJ1-6; D remains unclear. V lost 2 bases and J lost 6, with 8 bases in between. Germline V gene lookup returns CDR1 SGHNT and CDR2 YENEEA. The CDR3 runs to 14 residues. CDR3 loop: CASSLSGVNSPLHF. CDR3 nucleotides: TGTGCCAGCAGCTTATCCGGAGTTAATTCACCCCTCCACTTT.

This chain joins TRBV2 and TRBJ1-1, with TRBD1 matching 7 bases. Germline lookup yields CDR1 SNHLY and CDR2 FYNNEI. This CDR3 comprises 15 residues. V trimming: 5 bases; J trimming: 5 bases; junction bases outside the gene matches: 11. In DNA form, the CDR3 reads TGTGCCAGCAGTTACCGGGAGGGGGCGCAGACTGAAGCTTTCTTT. This sequence encodes CASSYREGAQTEAFF. Variable domain in full (rest from reference TRBV2 and TRBJ1-1): EPEVTQTPSHQVTQMGQEVILRCVPISNHLYFYWYRQILGQKVEFLVSFYNNEISEKSEIFDDQFSVERPDGSNFTLKIRSTKLEDSAMYFCASSYREGAQTEAFFGQGTRLTVV.

The chain has TRBV6-2 or TRBV6-3 and TRBJ1-6, with TRBD1 identical over 8 bases. The germline CDR1 and CDR2 sequences are MNHEY and SVGEGT. The CDR3 is 14 amino acids. V was pared by 4 bases and J by 9 bases, with 5 bases of the junction left unmatched. The CDR3 DNA sequence: TGTGCCAGCAGTTCTGGACAGGGCGGTTCACCCCTCCACTTT. The encoded protein is CASSSGQGGSPLHF.